These T cell receptor beta chains were read from a single sample in a study of cytomegalovirus exposure and HLA in healthy donors. Assay used: immunoSEQ multiplex PCR; TCRdb lists only in-frame clones, some missing. The repertoire has some 140,000 clones, roughly 81% of them found once; the top ten carry more than 1.4%. Sequenced input: PBMCs. These TCRs come from a woman aged 25 to 39 in good health and CMV-seronegative. CDR3s include the opening cysteine and the closing phenylalanine or tryptophan. Fields, in order: V gene, D gene, clone size, J gene, CDR3 protein, CDR3 DNA. A D gene is named only where the DNA matches it firmly. Size is omitted from some rows. Given values are once, few, many or a class for expanded clones.

>TRBV2|NA|once|TRBJ2-5
CASSEDSNQETQYF
TGTGCCAGCAGTGAAGACAGTAACCAAGAGACCCAGTACTTC
>TRBV7-6|NA|NA|TRBJ2-7
CASGARDGEQYF
TGTGCCAGCGGGGCCAGGGATGGGGAGCAGTACTTC
>TRBV4-3|NA|NA|TRBJ2-3
CASSQGHTSTDTQYF
TGCGCCAGCAGCCAAGGGCACACAAGCACAGATACGCAGTATTTT
>TRBV4-1|NA|NA|TRBJ1-3
CASSQEGRAYGNTIYF
TGCGCCAGCAGCCAAGAGGGCAGGGCCTATGGAAACACCATATATTTT
>TRBV5-8|TRBD2|NA|TRBJ2-3
CASSHGLAEEYTDTQYF
TGTGCCAGCAGCCACGGGCTAGCGGAGGAATACACAGATACGCAGTATTTT
>TRBV4-1|TRBD1|NA|TRBJ1-1
CASSQGTGPGTEAFF
TGCGCCAGCAGCCAGGGGACAGGGCCGGGCACTGAAGCTTTCTTT
>TRBV9|NA|once|TRBJ2-7
CASSEGDGYEQYF
TGTGCCAGCAGCGAGGGGGACGGCTACGAGCAGTACTTC
>TRBV7-8|NA|NA|TRBJ2-3
CASSRLPPGLPGNTQYF
TGTGCCAGCAGCCGACTACCCCCGGGACTCCCGGGGAATACGCAGTATTTT
>TRBV7-9|TRBD1|NA|TRBJ2-2
CASSHPRTGAGELFF
TGTGCCAGCAGCCACCCAAGGACAGGGGCCGGGGAGCTGTTTTTT
>TRBV7-4|NA|NA|TRBJ2-7
CASSPPRQGFTYEQYF
TGTGCCAGCAGCCCCCCGCGGCAGGGATTTACCTACGAGCAGTACTTC
>TRBV18|TRBD1|few|TRBJ2-7
CASSPRDRGWDEQYF
TGTGCCAGCTCACCACGTGACAGGGGTTGGGACGAGCAGTACTTC
>TRBV5-1|TRBD2|NA|TRBJ2-3
CASSLIAGGTDTQYF
TGCGCCAGCAGCTTGATCGCGGGGGGGACAGATACGCAGTATTTT
>TRBV19|TRBD1|NA|TRBJ1-1
CASSGRGFTEAFF
TGTGCCAGTAGTGGCAGGGGGTTTACTGAAGCTTTCTTT
>TRBV5-8|NA|NA|TRBJ1-1
CASSWEGWEKAFF
TGTGCCAGCAGCTGGGAGGGTTGGGAGAAAGCTTTCTTT
>TRBV6-5|NA|NA|TRBJ1-1
CASSYTPGIPYEAFF
TGTGCCAGCAGTTACACGCCAGGGATACCATATGAAGCTTTCTTT
>TRBV28|TRBD1|NA|TRBJ1-6
CASRLPGQGNSPLHF
TGTGCCAGCAGGTTACCGGGACAGGGGAATTCACCCCTCCACTTT
>TRBV25-1|TRBD2|once|TRBJ2-3
CASSDWTSGPTDTQYF
TGTGCCAGCAGTGATTGGACTAGCGGGCCCACAGATACGCAGTATTTT
>TRBV9|NA|NA|TRBJ2-1
CASSAVRGEQFF
TGTGCCAGCAGCGCCGTGAGGGGGGAGCAGTTCTTC
>TRBV5-1|NA|NA|TRBJ1-1
CASSGRGGTEAFF
TGCGCCAGCAGCGGAAGGGGTGGAACTGAAGCTTTCTTT
>TRBV7-6|NA|once|TRBJ1-6
CASSQTNNLSGSPLHF
TGTGCCAGCAGCCAAACTAATAACCTGTCCGGTTCACCCCTCCACTTT
>TRBV27|TRBD1|NA|TRBJ2-7
CASSSYSTGEREQYF
TGTGCCAGCAGTTCCTATTCGACAGGGGAGCGCGAGCAGTACTTC
>TRBV5-1|NA|few|TRBJ1-6
CASSGGHRVGSPLHF
TGCGCCAGCAGTGGGGGCCACAGGGTCGGGTCACCCCTCCACTTT
>TRBV2|NA|NA|TRBJ2-4
CASSIQGGNQYF
TGTGCCAGCAGTATACAAGGGGGTAATCAGTACTTC
>TRBV4-2|NA|once|TRBJ2-5
CASSQVSGQETQYF
TGTGCCAGCAGCCAAGTAAGCGGCCAAGAGACCCAGTACTTC
>TRBV11-2|NA|NA|TRBJ1-1
CASNPGGLRPEAFF
TGTGCCAGCAACCCCGGGGGTTTGAGACCTGAAGCTTTCTTT